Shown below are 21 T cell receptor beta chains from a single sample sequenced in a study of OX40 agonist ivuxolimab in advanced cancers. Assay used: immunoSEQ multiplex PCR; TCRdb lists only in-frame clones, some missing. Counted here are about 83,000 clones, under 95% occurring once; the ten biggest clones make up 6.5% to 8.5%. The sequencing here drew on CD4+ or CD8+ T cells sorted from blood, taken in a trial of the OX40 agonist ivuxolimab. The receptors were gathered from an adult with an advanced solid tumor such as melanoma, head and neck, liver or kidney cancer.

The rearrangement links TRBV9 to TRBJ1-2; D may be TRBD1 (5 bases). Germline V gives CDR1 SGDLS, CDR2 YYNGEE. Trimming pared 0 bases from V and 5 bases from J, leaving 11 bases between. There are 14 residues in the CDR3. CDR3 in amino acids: CASSVGDPSYGYTF. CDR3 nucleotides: TGTGCCAGCAGCGTAGGGGACCCATCTTATGGCTACACCTTC.

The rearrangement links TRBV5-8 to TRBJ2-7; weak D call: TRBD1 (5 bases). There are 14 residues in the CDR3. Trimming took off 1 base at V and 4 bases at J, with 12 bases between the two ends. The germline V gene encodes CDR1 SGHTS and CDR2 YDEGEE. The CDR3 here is CASSLSLTDYEQYF. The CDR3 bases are TGTGCCAGCAGCTTGTCGCTGACAGATTACGAGCAGTACTTC. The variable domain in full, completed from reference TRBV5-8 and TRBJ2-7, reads EAGVTQSPTHLIKTRGQQATLRCSPISGHTSVYWYQQALGLGLQFLLWYDEGEERNRGNFPPRFSGRQFPNYSSELNVNALELEDSALYLCASSLSLTDYEQYFGPGTRLTVT.

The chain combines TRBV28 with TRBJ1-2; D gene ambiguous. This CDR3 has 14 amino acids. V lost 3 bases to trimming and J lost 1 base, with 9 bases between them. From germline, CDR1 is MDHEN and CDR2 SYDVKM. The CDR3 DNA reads TGTGCCAGCAGTTTTCTTATTGGTAACTATGGCTACACCTTC. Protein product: CASSFLIGNYGYTF.

The CDR3 DNA is TGTGCCAGCACCGGGACAGGGACGACCTACGAGCAGTACGTC. Amino acid sequence: CASTGTGTTYEQYV. This chain connects TRBV2 to TRBJ2-7; 9 bases are shared with TRBD1. V was pared by 7 bases and J by 2 bases, with 6 bases of the junction left unmatched. The CDR3 loop spans 14 amino acids. Per the germline V gene, CDR1 is SNHLY and CDR2 is FYNNEI.

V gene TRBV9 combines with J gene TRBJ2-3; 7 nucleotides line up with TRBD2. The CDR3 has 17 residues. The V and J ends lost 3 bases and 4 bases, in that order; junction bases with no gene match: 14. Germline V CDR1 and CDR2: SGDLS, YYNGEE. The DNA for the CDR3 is TGTGCCAGCAGCGCCCTTTGGGCGGGAGACGGGGCAGATACGCAGTATTTT. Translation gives CASSALWAGDGADTQYF.

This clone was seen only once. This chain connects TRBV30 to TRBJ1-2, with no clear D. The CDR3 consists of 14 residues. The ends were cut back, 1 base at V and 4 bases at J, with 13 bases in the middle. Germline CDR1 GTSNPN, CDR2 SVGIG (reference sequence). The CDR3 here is CAWSGGGDLYGYTF. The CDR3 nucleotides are TGTGCCTGGAGTGGGGGAGGAGATCTCTATGGCTACACCTTC.

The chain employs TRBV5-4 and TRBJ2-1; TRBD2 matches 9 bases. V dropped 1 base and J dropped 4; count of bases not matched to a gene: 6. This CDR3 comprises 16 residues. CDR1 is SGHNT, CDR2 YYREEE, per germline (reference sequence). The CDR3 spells CASSLRIAGEYNEQFF. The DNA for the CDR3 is TGTGCCAGCAGCTTGAGAATAGCGGGGGAGTACAATGAGCAGTTCTTC. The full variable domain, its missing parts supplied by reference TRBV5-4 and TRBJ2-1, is ETGVTQSPTHLIKTRGQQVTLRCSSQSGHNTVSWYQQALGQGPQFIFQYYREEENGRGNFPPRFSGLQFPNYSSELNVNALELDDSALYLCASSLRIAGEYNEQFFGPGTRLTVL.

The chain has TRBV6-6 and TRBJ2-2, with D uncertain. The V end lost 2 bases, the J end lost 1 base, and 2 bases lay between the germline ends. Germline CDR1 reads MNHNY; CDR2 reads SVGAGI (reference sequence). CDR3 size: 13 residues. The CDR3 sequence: CASSYLNTGELFF. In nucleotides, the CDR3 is TGTGCCAGCAGTTACCTGAACACCGGGGAGCTGTTTTTT.

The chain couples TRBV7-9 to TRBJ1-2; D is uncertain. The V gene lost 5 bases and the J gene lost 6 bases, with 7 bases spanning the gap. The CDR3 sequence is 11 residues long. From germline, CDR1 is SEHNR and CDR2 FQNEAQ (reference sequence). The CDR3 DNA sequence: TGTGCCAGCAGCCCCTTCAATGGCTACACCTTC. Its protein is CASSPFNGYTF.

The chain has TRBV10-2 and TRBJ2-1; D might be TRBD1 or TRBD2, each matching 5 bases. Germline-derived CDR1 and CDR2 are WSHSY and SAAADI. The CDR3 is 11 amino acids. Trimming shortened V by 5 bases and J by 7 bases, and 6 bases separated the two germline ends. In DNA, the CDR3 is TGCGCCAGCAGTTGGGGGAATGAGCAGTTCTTC. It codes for CASSWGNEQFF.

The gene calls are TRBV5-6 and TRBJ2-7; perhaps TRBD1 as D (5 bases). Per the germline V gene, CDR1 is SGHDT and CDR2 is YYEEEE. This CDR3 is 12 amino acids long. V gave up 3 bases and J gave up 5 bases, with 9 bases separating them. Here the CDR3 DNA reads TGTGCCAGCAGCTGGGAAGGGGACGAGCAGTACGTC. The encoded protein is CASSWEGDEQYV.

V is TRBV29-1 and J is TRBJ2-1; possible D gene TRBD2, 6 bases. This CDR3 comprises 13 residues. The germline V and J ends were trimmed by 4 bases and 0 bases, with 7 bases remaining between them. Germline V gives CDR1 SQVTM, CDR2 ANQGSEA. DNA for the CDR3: TGCAGCGTTGCCGGGGGCTCCTACAATGAGCAGTTCTTC. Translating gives CSVAGGSYNEQFF.

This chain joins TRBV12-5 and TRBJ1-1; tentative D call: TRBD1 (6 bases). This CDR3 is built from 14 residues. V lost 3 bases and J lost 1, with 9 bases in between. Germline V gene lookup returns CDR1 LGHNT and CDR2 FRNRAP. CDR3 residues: CASGFGGQNTEAFF. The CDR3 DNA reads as TGTGCTAGTGGTTTCGGGGGGCAGAACACTGAAGCTTTCTTT.

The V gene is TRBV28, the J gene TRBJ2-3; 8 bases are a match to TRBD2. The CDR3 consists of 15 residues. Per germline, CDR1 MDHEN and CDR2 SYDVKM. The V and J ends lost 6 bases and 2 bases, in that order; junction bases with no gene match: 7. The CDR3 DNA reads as TGTGCCAGCAGATCGGGGGGGTATAACACAGATACGCAGTATTTT. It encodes CASRSGGYNTDTQYF.

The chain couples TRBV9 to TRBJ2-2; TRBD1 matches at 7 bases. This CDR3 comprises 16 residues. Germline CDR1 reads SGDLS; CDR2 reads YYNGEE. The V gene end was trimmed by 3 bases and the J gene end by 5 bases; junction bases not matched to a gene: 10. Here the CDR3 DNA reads TGTGCCAGCAGCGAAAATCCAGGGGGAGAAACCGGGGAGCTGTTTTTT. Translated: CASSENPGGETGELFF.

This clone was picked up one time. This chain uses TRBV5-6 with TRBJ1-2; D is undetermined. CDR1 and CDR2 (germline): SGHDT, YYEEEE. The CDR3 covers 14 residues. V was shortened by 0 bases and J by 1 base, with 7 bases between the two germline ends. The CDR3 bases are TGTGCCAGCAGCTTGGAGGGTTTTAACTATGGCTACACCTTC. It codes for CASSLEGFNYGYTF.

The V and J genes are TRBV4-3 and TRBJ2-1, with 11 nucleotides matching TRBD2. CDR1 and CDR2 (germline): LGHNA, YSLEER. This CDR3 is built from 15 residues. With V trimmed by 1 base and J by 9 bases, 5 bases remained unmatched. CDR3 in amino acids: CASSQGLAGFTEQFF. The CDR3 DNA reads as TGCGCCAGCAGCCAAGGACTAGCGGGGTTCACTGAGCAGTTCTTC.

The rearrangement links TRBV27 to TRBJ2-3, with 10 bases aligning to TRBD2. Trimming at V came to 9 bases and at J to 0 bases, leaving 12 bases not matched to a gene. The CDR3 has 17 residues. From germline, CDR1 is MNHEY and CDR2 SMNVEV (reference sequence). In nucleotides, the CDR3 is TGTGCCAGAACGCAGCGGGAGGGAGCAGCTAGCACAGATACGCAGTATTTT. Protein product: CARTQREGAASTDTQYF.

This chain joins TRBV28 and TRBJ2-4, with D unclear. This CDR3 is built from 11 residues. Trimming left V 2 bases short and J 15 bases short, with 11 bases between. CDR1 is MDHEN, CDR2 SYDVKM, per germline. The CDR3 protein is CASSLSQKRYF. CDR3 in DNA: TGTGCCAGCAGTTTAAGCCAAAAAAGGTACTTC.

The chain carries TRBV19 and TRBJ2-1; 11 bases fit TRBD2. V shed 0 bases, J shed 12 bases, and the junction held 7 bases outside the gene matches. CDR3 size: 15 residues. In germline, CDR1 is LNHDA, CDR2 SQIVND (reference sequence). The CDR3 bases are TGTGCCAGTAGTATAGACGGGACTAGCGGAATGCGGCAGTTCTTC. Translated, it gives CASSIDGTSGMRQFF.

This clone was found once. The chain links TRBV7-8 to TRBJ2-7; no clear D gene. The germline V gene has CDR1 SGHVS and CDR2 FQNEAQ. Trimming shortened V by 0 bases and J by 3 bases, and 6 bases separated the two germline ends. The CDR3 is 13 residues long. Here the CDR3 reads CASSLAMGYEQYV. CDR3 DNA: TGTGCCAGCAGCTTAGCGATGGGCTACGAGCAGTACGTC.